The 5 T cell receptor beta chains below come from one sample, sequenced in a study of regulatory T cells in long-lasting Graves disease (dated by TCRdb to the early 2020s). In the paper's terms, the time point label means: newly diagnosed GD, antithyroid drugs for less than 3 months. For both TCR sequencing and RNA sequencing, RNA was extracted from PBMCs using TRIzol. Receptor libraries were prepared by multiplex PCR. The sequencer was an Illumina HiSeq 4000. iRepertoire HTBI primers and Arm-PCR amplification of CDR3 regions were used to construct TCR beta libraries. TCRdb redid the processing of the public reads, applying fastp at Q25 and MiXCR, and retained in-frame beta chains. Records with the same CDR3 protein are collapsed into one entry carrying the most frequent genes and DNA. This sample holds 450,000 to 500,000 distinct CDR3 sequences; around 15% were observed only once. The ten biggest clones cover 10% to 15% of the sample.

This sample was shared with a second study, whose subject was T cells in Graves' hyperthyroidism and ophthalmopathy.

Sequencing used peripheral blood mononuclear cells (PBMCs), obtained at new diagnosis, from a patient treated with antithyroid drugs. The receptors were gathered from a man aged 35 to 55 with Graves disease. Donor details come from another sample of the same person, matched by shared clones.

CDR3 DNA sequence: TGTGCCAGCAACCCACAGACTAGCGGAAGGGATACGCAGTATTTT. Its translation is CASNPQTSGRDTQYF. This chain uses TRBV7-9 with TRBJ2-3, with 9 nucleotides matching TRBD2. The length of the CDR3 is 15 residues. V dropped 7 bases and J dropped 6; count of bases not matched to a gene: 11. Germline V CDR1 and CDR2: SEHNR, FQNEAQ (reference sequence).

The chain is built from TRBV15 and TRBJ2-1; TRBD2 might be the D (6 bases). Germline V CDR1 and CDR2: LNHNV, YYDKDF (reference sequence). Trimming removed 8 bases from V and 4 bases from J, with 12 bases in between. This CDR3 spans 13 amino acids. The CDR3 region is CATAVGSYNEQFF. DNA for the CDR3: TGTGCCACCGCTGTCGGGAGTTACAATGAGCAGTTCTTC. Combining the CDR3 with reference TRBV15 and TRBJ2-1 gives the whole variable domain DAMVIQNPRYQVTQFGKPVTLSCSQTLNHNVMYWYQQKSSQAPKLLFHYYDKDFNNEADTPDNFQSRRPNTSFCFLDIRSPGLGDTAMYLCATAVGSYNEQFFGPGTRLTVL.

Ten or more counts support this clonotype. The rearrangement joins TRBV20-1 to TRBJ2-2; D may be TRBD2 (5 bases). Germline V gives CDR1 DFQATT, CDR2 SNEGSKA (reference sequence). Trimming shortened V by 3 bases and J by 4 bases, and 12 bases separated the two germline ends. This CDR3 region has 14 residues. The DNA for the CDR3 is TGCAGTGCTAGTGAGGGCGGGCGCACCGGGGAGCTGTTTTTT. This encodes CSASEGGRTGELFF.

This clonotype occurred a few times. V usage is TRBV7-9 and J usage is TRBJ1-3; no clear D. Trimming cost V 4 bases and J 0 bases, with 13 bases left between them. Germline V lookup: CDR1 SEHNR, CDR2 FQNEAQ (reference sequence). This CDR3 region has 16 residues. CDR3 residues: CASSSFSGLSGNTIYF. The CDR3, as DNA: TGTGCCAGCAGCTCTTTTTCAGGTCTCTCTGGAAACACCATATATTTT.

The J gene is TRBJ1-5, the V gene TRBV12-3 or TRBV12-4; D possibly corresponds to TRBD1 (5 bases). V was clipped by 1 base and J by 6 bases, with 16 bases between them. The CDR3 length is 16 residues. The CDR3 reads CASSLVSGRAGQPQHF. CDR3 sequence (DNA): TGTGCCAGCAGTTTAGTATCGGGCAGGGCTGGTCAGCCCCAGCATTTT.